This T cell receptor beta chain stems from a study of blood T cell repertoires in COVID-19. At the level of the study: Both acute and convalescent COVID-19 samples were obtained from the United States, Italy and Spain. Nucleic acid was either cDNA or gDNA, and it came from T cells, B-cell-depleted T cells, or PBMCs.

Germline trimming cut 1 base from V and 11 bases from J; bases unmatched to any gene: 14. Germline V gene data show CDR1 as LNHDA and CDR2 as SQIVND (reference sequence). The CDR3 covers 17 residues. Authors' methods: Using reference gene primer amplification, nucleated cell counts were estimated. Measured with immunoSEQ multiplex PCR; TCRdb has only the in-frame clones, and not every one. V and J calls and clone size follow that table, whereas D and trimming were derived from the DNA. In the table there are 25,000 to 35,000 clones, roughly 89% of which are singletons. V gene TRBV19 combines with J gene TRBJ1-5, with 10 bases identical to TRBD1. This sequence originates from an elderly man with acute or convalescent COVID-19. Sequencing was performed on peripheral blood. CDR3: CASSIGPGQGTRSAQHF. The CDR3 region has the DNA TGTGCCAGTAGTATAGGCCCGGGACAGGGGACACGCTCGGCCCAGCATTTT.